This T cell receptor beta chain is drawn from a study of blood T cell repertoires in COVID-19. Across the study: Material from acute and convalescent COVID-19 was sourced from the United States, Italy and Spain.

Per the original methods: Reference gene primer amplification yielded estimated nucleated cell counts. Only in-frame clones appear in the TCRdb table, and some are missing; sequencing was by immunoSEQ multiplex PCR. V, J and clone size derive from that table, while D and trimming were established from the DNA sequence. The sample has under 250,000 clones, 88% seen once. This CDR3 region has 15 residues. The trim removed 4 bases at V and 14 bases at J, leaving 16 bases unmatched. Germline V gives CDR1 SNHLY, CDR2 FYNNEI. Sequenced sample: peripheral blood. J is TRBJ2-1 and V is TRBV2; 8 nucleotides agree with TRBD2. The receptor was isolated from a man older than 75 with acute or convalescent COVID-19. CDR3 nucleotide sequence: TGTGCCAGCAGTGTTACTAGCGGTGCGGCCGAGAGAAAGTTCTTC. Encoded protein: CASSVTSGAAERKFF.